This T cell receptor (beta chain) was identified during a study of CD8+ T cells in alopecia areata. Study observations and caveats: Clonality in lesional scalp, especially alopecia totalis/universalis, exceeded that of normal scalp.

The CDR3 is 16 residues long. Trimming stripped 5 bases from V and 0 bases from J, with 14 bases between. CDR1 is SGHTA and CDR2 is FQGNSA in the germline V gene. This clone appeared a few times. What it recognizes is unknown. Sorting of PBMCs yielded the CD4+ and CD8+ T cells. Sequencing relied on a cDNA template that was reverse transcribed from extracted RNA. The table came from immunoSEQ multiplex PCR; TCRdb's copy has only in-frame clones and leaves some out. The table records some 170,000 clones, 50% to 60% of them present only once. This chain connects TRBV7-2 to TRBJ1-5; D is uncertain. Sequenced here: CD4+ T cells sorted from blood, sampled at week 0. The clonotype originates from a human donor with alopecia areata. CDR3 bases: TGTGCCAGCAGCCAGGCCGACGGACTTAGCAATCAGCCCCAGCATTTT. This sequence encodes CASSQADGLSNQPQHF.